One and the same sample provided the 3 T cell receptor beta chains below, sequenced in a study of monozygotic twins with inflammatory bowel disease. TCRdb re-analyzed the 5' RACE reads; it lists each CDR3 protein once, without DNA. The listing contains a few hundred thousand distinct CDR3 sequences. The material sequenced was blood. These receptor sequences come from a human donor with ulcerative colitis or Crohn's disease, or a healthy co-twin of an affected twin (not recorded which).

The rearrangement uses TRBV27 and TRBJ2-3; with no DNA, the TCRdb D assignment of TRBD2 cannot be verified. The CDR3 has 14 amino acids. Germline values: CDR1 MNHEY, CDR2 SMNVEV (reference sequence). This chain's CDR3 is CASSSGGVGNTQYF.

The chain has TRBV12-3 or TRBV12-4 and TRBJ1-2; TCRdb names TRBD1, which stays unverified in the absence of DNA. This CDR3 has 13 residues. CDR3 sequence reads: CASKRDGYYGYTF.

This chain links TRBV7-3 with TRBJ2-1; the TRBD1 assignment by TCRdb is unverifiable without DNA. Germline V gene lookup returns CDR1 SGHTA and CDR2 FQGTGA. The CDR3 length is 16 residues. The CDR3 here is CASSLWAQGSYNEQFF.